The rows below give T cell receptor beta chains drawn from one sample of a study of post-analysis software for immune sequencing data. TCRdb passed the PCR reads through MiXCR, listing each CDR3 protein once. The sample has around 770,000 distinct CDR3 sequences; under 60% are singletons. Sequencing was carried out using blood. The receptors were gathered from a girl under 18 with multiple sclerosis. CDR3s include the opening cysteine and the closing phenylalanine or tryptophan. The order of the fields is D gene, J gene, clone size, V gene, CDR3 protein, CDR3 DNA. A D gene is named only where the DNA matches it firmly. Expanded clones get a size class; other rows say once, few or many, or leave the size out.

>.|TRBJ2-1|.|TRBV24-1
CATSDSWLAFNEQFF
TGTGCCACCAGTGATTCCTGGCTAGCCTTCAATGAGCAGTTCTTC
>TRBD2|TRBJ2-5|.|TRBV27
CASSPRTSHFQETQYF
TGTGCCAGCAGTCCCAGGACTAGTCACTTCCAAGAGACCCAGTACTTC
>TRBD2|TRBJ2-1|few|TRBV13
CASSDLTGTRINEQFF
TGTGCCAGCAGCGACTTGACCGGGACTAGAATCAATGAGCAGTTCTTC
>.|TRBJ2-5|few|TRBV11-2
CASTPKGGQETQYF
TGTGCCAGCACCCCGAAGGGCGGCCAAGAGACCCAGTACTTC
>TRBD1|TRBJ2-6|.|TRBV7-9
CASWGQGSSGANVLTF
TGTGCCAGCTGGGGACAGGGCAGCTCTGGGGCCAACGTCCTGACTTTC
>.|TRBJ1-1|few|TRBV6-5
CASSTPWGRNTEAFF
TGTGCCAGCAGTACCCCGTGGGGAAGAAACACTGAAGCTTTCTTT
>TRBD1|TRBJ2-3|few|TRBV29-1
CSGSRDSVSTDTQYF
TGCAGCGGCTCCCGGGACAGCGTTAGCACAGATACGCAGTATTTT
>.|TRBJ2-7|few|TRBV5-5
CASSLAPWGDGGNEQYF
TGTGCCAGCAGCTTGGCCCCTTGGGGAGATGGAGGGAACGAGCAGTACTTC
>.|TRBJ1-2|.|TRBV28
CASTSLSQNYGYTF
TGTGCCAGCACCTCCTTAAGTCAGAACTATGGCTACACCTTC
>.|TRBJ1-2|.|TRBV16
CASSLREGLNYGYTF
TGTGCCAGCAGCCTGCGAGAGGGGCTGAACTATGGCTACACCTTC
>.|TRBJ2-7|few|TRBV11-1
CASSPTYLPYEQYF
TGTGCCAGCAGCCCAACTTATCTCCCCTACGAGCAGTACTTC
>.|TRBJ2-7|few|TRBV11-2
CASSSGDVSYEQYF
TGTGCCAGCAGCTCCGGGGACGTCTCCTACGAGCAGTACTTC
>.|TRBJ1-2|.|TRBV6-6
CASSYDGNYGYTF
TGTGCCAGCAGTTACGACGGAAACTATGGCTACACCTTC
>.|TRBJ2-3|few|TRBV6-5
CASSYSIGPGFAGRVYF
TGTGCCAGCAGTTACTCCATAGGACCGGGTTTTGCGGGACGCGTGTATTTT
>TRBD1|TRBJ2-5|few|TRBV6-6
CASSYSRTGSWETQYF
TGTGCCAGCAGTTACTCGAGGACAGGTTCATGGGAGACCCAGTACTTC
>.|TRBJ2-5|few|TRBV29-1
CSALRGQETQYF
TGCAGCGCCCTTAGGGGGCAAGAGACCCAGTACTTC
>.|TRBJ2-2|.|TRBV12-3/TRBV12-4
CASQRLGTGELFF
TGTGCCAGCCAGAGATTGGGGACCGGGGAGCTGTTTTTT
>.|TRBJ2-3|.|TRBV12-3/TRBV12-4
CASTFPRADTQYF
TGTGCCAGCACGTTCCCTAGGGCGGATACGCAGTATTTT
>.|TRBJ1-2|few|TRBV4-3
CASSQELGLRDGYTF
TGCGCCAGCAGCCAAGAACTGGGACTAAGGGATGGCTACACCTTC
>.|TRBJ2-7|few|TRBV7-2
CASSLVEGGEQYF
TGTGCCAGCAGCTTAGTGGAGGGGGGCGAGCAGTACTTC
>.|TRBJ1-1|few|TRBV28
CASSLRGVLNTEAFF
TGTGCCAGCAGTCTGCGTGGGGTCCTGAACACTGAAGCTTTCTTT
>.|TRBJ1-2|.|TRBV2
CASRVSYGYTF
TGTGCCAGCAGAGTATCCTATGGCTACACCTTC
>.|TRBJ1-6|few|TRBV20-1
CSARRDNLKSPLHF
TGCAGTGCTCGCAGGGACAACTTAAAGTCACCCCTCCACTTT
>.|TRBJ2-7|few|TRBV7-9
CASSLGLGHNYEQYF
TGTGCTAGCAGCTTAGGTCTGGGACACAACTACGAGCAGTACTTC
>.|TRBJ1-2|.|TRBV27
CASSTNSGDGYTF
TGTGCCAGCAGTACAAACTCAGGGGATGGCTACACCTTC
>TRBD1|TRBJ2-7|few|TRBV20-1
CSAISSGTGAREQYF
TGCAGTGCTATTTCCTCCGGGACAGGGGCCCGCGAGCAGTACTTC
>TRBD2|TRBJ2-1|few|TRBV6-6
CASSYSASGSSYNEQFF
TGTGCCAGCAGTTACTCGGCTAGCGGGAGCTCCTACAATGAGCAGTTCTTC
>.|TRBJ2-7|.|TRBV7-2
CASRLLGASYEQYF
TGTGCCAGCAGGTTACTCGGGGCATCCTACGAGCAGTACTTC
>.|TRBJ2-7|.|TRBV20-1
CSARDQARVEQYF
TGCAGTGCTAGAGATCAAGCTAGAGTCGAGCAGTACTTC
>TRBD1|TRBJ2-3|.|TRBV29-1
CSVEVGTGGPTYIPDTQYF
TGCAGCGTTGAAGTTGGGACAGGGGGACCCACCTATATCCCAGATACGCAGTATTTT
>.|TRBJ1-6|.|TRBV4-3
CASSQDSPNLSLPHF
TGCGCCAGCAGCCAAGATTCCCCCAATTTGTCACTCCCCCACTTT
>.|TRBJ2-1|many|TRBV29-1
CSVEEGYNEQFF
TGCAGCGTTGAAGAGGGTTACAATGAGCAGTTCTTC
>TRBD2|TRBJ2-1|few|TRBV27
CASSLEAGLGLAGDEQFF
TGTGCCAGCAGTTTAGAGGCTGGCTTAGGACTAGCGGGAGACGAGCAGTTCTTC
>.|TRBJ2-4|few|TRBV5-1
CASSDPLGSIQYF
TGCGCCAGCAGTGACCCCCTAGGTTCCATTCAGTACTTC
>.|TRBJ2-6|many|TRBV12-3/TRBV12-4
CASSFPGANVLTF
TGTGCCAGCAGTTTTCCCGGGGCCAACGTCCTGACTTTC
>TRBD2|TRBJ2-5|.|TRBV15
CATSRALAVQETQYF
TGTGCCACCAGCAGGGCACTAGCGGTCCAAGAGACCCAGTACTTC
>TRBD1|TRBJ2-5|.|TRBV25-1
CASSGRDRERETQYF
TGTGCCAGCAGTGGCCGGGACAGGGAACGAGAGACCCAGTACTTC
>.|TRBJ1-4|few|TRBV5-1
CASSLTGSEKLFF
TGCGCCAGCAGCTTGACAGGGAGTGAAAAACTGTTTTTT
>.|TRBJ1-1|.|TRBV15
CATSLGENTEAFF
TGTGCCACCAGCCTCGGGGAGAACACTGAAGCTTTCTTT
>.|TRBJ2-5|many|TRBV20-1
CSARDLFTAQETQYF
TGCAGTGCTAGAGATCTCTTTACGGCTCAAGAGACCCAGTACTTC
>.|TRBJ1-1|once|TRBV12-3/TRBV12-4
CASTPGGGYEAFF
TGTGCCAGCACCCCCGGCGGGGGTTATGAAGCTTTCTTT
>.|TRBJ2-7|few|TRBV10-3
CAISKGGPYEQYF
TGTGCCATCAGTAAGGGAGGCCCCTACGAGCAGTACTTC
>.|TRBJ2-1|.|TRBV5-1
CASSATGPYNEQFF
TGCGCCAGCAGCGCTACAGGACCTTACAATGAGCAGTTCTTC
>.|TRBJ2-5|few|TRBV11-3
CASSLGHSSPQETQYF
TGTGCCAGCAGCTTGGGGCACTCGTCGCCCCAAGAGACCCAGTACTTC
>TRBD2|TRBJ2-1|.|TRBV24-1
CATSDGTSGGASSYNEQFF
TGTGCCACCAGTGATGGGACTAGCGGGGGCGCGAGCTCCTACAATGAGCAGTTCTTC
>TRBD1|TRBJ1-1|.|TRBV6-5
CASSYTSGTGFKPAFF
TGTGCCAGCAGTTACACCTCCGGGACAGGTTTTAAGCCAGCTTTCTTT
>.|TRBJ2-7|.|TRBV25-1
CASSDPRLTGYEQYF
TGTGCCAGCAGTGACCCCCGCCTGACAGGCTACGAGCAGTACTTC
>TRBD1|TRBJ2-3|once|TRBV2
CASTGQGAFNTQYF
TGTGCCAGCACCGGACAGGGGGCTTTTAATACGCAGTATTTT
>TRBD2|TRBJ2-7|few|TRBV12-3/TRBV12-4
CASSFRLAGDYEQYF
TGTGCCAGCAGCTTCCGACTAGCGGGGGACTACGAGCAGTACTTC
>.|TRBJ2-7|.|TRBV20-1
CSAPIYGGSYEQYF
TGCAGTGCCCCAATTTATGGTGGGAGCTACGAGCAGTACTTC
>TRBD2|TRBJ2-7|few|TRBV10-3
CAISEMLLADTTYEQYF
TGTGCCATCAGTGAGATGCTGCTAGCGGATACGACCTACGAGCAGTACTTC
>.|TRBJ2-3|few|TRBV19
CASSPPAPADTQYF
TGTGCCAGTAGTCCCCCCGCTCCGGCAGATACGCAGTATTTT